This T cell receptor beta chain was retrieved from a study of T cells after posttransplantation cyclophosphamide. Profiled with immunoSEQ multiplex PCR; TCRdb holds only in-frame clones, not every one. The sample yields about 15,000 clones, approximately 80% seen once. This clone was recorded once. Its antigen is currently unknown. This CDR3 is 13 amino acids long. Germline lookup yields CDR1 SGHKS and CDR2 YYEKEE (reference sequence). The V end was cut by 1 base, the J end by 2 bases, with 6 bases between. Broader study findings: Later blood repertoires were often dominated by clones from the donor CD8+ memory compartment. TRB clonality was highly associated with recipient CMV seropositivity and reactivation. Skin or GI-infiltrating T cells shared few TRB sequences with blood.

Controls had myeloablative marrow grafts with methotrexate and calcineurin inhibitor, sampled at 1 year. The source of this sequence is a male patient between 25 and 40 years old who received an allogeneic stem cell transplant from an unrelated donor, was CMV-positive, and had acute and chronic GVHD. Some T cells here may be from the graft donor. Specimen: PBMCs, collected nearly 450 days after allogeneic stem cell transplant with calcineurin inhibitor and methotrexate. This chain joins TRBV5-5 and TRBJ2-5; no reliable D call. The CDR3 loop reads CASSLTEQETQYF. In DNA form, the CDR3 reads TGTGCCAGCAGCTTGACAGAGCAAGAGACCCAGTACTTC.